Sequencing of this T cell receptor beta chain was carried out in a study of prognosis after radiotherapy for stage I lung cancer. This clonotype showed up many times. What it recognizes is unknown. V lost 4 bases to trimming and J lost 10 bases; unmatched junction nucleotides: 10. The CDR3 is 14 amino acids. Germline V gives CDR1 SGHRS, CDR2 YFSETQ. Genomic DNA was the source, and TCR beta CDR3 was amplified from it by two-round multiplex PCR. It was primers specific to each TRBV and TRBJ gene that first-round PCR used. TCRdb reprocessed the multiplex PCR reads with MiXCR, giving one entry per CDR3 protein. The sample lists roughly 30,000 distinct CDR3 sequences; about 41% were seen once. Peripheral blood, about 5.4 milliliters per draw, was collected at each of two time points. Study-wide points: The way patients used TRBV and TRBJ genes reportedly differed depending on whether they had metastases. Among patients who developed distant metastases, Shannon entropy after stereotactic body radiation therapy was lower.

The V and J genes are TRBV5-1 and TRBJ1-4, with 7 bases lining up with TRBD1. The sample was PBMCs, taken before or after stereotactic body radiation therapy (not recorded which). The receptor was derived from a donor over 45 with non-small cell lung cancer. CDR3 DNA sequence: TGCGCCAGCAGCCAAGGGACAGTAGTAGGAAAACTGTTTTTT. Translated: CASSQGTVVGKLFF.